The rows below give T cell receptor beta chains drawn from one sample of a study of T cell changes during pregnancy in multiple sclerosis. Method: immunoSEQ multiplex PCR; TCRdb's copy keeps in-frame clones and lacks some. The table shows 93,000 or so clones, with about 90% occurring only once. The sample consisted of peripheral blood, taken after pregnancy. These receptors all come from a female donor with multiple sclerosis, enrolled in a pregnancy study. The CDR3 runs from the conserved cysteine through the conserved F or W. The D gene is left open where the match is weak. Expanded clones are given a class, and other clones once, few, many or no size at all.

clone_size d_call j_call v_call cdr3_nt cdr3_aa
NA NA TRBJ2-7 TRBV19 TGTGCCAGTAGTAAGGCCGGGACAAGCTCCTACGAGCAGTACTTC CASSKAGTSSYEQYF
NA NA TRBJ2-3 TRBV27 TGTGCCAGCAGTTTATCGGGGGGTCACCCATCGCAGTATTTT CASSLSGGHPSQYF
NA TRBD2 TRBJ2-1 TRBV7-3 TGTGCCAGCAGCTTTAGCGGGGGGGTGGATGAGCAGTTCTTC CASSFSGGVDEQFF
once NA TRBJ2-5 TRBV13 TGTGCCAGCAGCCCCAGGGCTAACTTGGAGGGCCAGTACTTC CASSPRANLEGQYF
NA TRBD1 TRBJ1-5 TRBV6-1 TGTGCCAGCAGTTCCCGGGACAGGTACAATCAGCCCCAGCATTTT CASSSRDRYNQPQHF
NA NA TRBJ2-7 TRBV7-3 TGTGCCAGCAGCTCCGGTCTACAGGGCGAGCAGTACTTC CASSSGLQGEQYF
NA NA TRBJ1-2 TRBV10-3 TGTGCCATCAGTGAGAGACAGCGAGTGGGATATGGCTACACCTTC CAISERQRVGYGYTF
NA TRBD2 TRBJ2-7 TRBV13 TGTGCCAGCAGCCCCCTAGCGGGAGGACAGGACGAGCAGTACTTC CASSPLAGGQDEQYF
NA NA TRBJ1-1 TRBV12-5 TGTGCTAGTGGTTTGGACAGATACACTGAAGCTTTCTTT CASGLDRYTEAFF
NA NA TRBJ2-2 TRBV6-5 TGTGCCAGCAGCTCCCTAGGGGTTCACACCGGGGAGCTGTTTTTT CASSSLGVHTGELFF
NA NA TRBJ1-2 TRBV21-1 TGTGCCAGCAGCAGGAGGGATTCCCACTATGGCTACACCTTC CASSRRDSHYGYTF
once NA TRBJ2-1 TRBV18 TGTGCCAGCTACGCCTCCGCCAGGGGCAATGAGCAGTTCTTC CASYASARGNEQFF
NA TRBD2 TRBJ2-5 TRBV5-1 TGCGCCAGCAGGATTAGCGGGGGGGCCACAGAGACCCAGTACTTC CASRISGGATETQYF
NA NA TRBJ2-3 TRBV7-2 TGTGCCAGCAAGGGGAGCGGGGATACGCAGTATTTT CASKGSGDTQYF
NA NA TRBJ2-1 TRBV5-1 TGCGCCAGCAGCTTGGGTTATCGGAGGAGCGGTGAGCAGTTCTTC CASSLGYRRSGEQFF
NA NA TRBJ1-1 TRBV7-2 TGTGCCAGCAGCCTTCGGGCGTTTGGGGGGTGGAACACTGAAGCTTTCTTT CASSLRAFGGWNTEAFF
NA NA TRBJ1-1 TRBV5-1 TGCGCCAGCAAACCTAAGTCGGGTTCGAACACTGAAGCTTTCTTT CASKPKSGSNTEAFF
NA NA TRBJ2-5 TRBV4-3 TGCGCCAGCAGGTTAAACCCGGAAGAGACCCAGTACTTC CASRLNPEETQYF
NA TRBD2 TRBJ2-7 TRBV5-5 TGTGCCAGCAGCACCATACTAGCGTACACCTCCTACGAGCAGTACTTC CASSTILAYTSYEQYF
NA NA TRBJ1-2 TRBV27 TGTGCCAGTAAGGAGGACCCCTCACCCGTTAACTATGGCTACACCTTC CASKEDPSPVNYGYTF
NA TRBD2 TRBJ2-1 TRBV5-4 TGTGCCAGCAGCTTGCAGCGGGAGGGACGCAATGAGCAGTTCTTC CASSLQREGRNEQFF
NA TRBD2 TRBJ2-3 TRBV9 TGTGCCAGCAGTAAGCGGGGGGGCACAGATACGCAGTATTTT CASSKRGGTDTQYF
NA NA TRBJ2-2 TRBV27 TGTGCCAGCAGTTCCTTGGTGCTCTACCCCGGGGAGCTGTTTTTT CASSSLVLYPGELFF
NA NA TRBJ2-2 TRBV5-4 TGTGCCAGCAGCTTACAGGGCCCCGGGGAGCTGTTTTTT CASSLQGPGELFF
NA NA TRBJ2-7 TRBV6-1 TGTGCCAGCAGTGGCCCGAGACTCGGAGCCTACGAGCAGTACTTC CASSGPRLGAYEQYF
NA NA TRBJ1-1 TRBV29-1 TGCAGCGCTAGGACTGAGATGTGGAACACTGAAGCTTTCTTT CSARTEMWNTEAFF
NA TRBD1 TRBJ1-6 TRBV6-5 TGTGCCAGCAGTGACAGGGGCGCGGATTCACCCCTCCACTTT CASSDRGADSPLHF
NA TRBD1 TRBJ1-1 TRBV29-1 TGCAGCGCGACAGGGGGCATTAGCACTGAAGCTTTCTTT CSATGGISTEAFF
once NA TRBJ2-2 TRBV11-1 TGTGCCAGCAGGGGGAGCACCGGGGAGCTGTTTTTT CASRGSTGELFF
NA NA TRBJ1-5 TRBV6-5 TGTGCCAGCGCTCAGGGGTCAAATCAGCCCCAGCATTTT CASAQGSNQPQHF
NA TRBD1 TRBJ2-7 TRBV5-5 TGTGCCAGCAGCGAGGTACAGGGGCGCTCCTACGAGCAGTACTTC CASSEVQGRSYEQYF
NA TRBD2 TRBJ2-1 TRBV6-6 TGTGCCAGCAGGCCGGGAGGGAGCAAGTACAATGAGCAGTTCTTC CASRPGGSKYNEQFF
NA NA TRBJ2-5 TRBV11-2 TGTGCCAGCAGCTTAGCTGCCCAGGAGACCCAGTACTTC CASSLAAQETQYF
once NA TRBJ2-5 TRBV19 TGTGCCAGTAGTTCCCCCCGGGGGGCCCACCAAGAGACCCAGTACTTC CASSSPRGAHQETQYF
once TRBD1 TRBJ1-5 TRBV11-2 TGTGCCAGCAGCAACCGGGGGACAGGGAATCAGCCCCAGCATTTT CASSNRGTGNQPQHF
NA TRBD1 TRBJ2-5 TRBV6-1 TGTGCCAGCAGTGAATTTGGACAGGGAAAGACCCAGTACTTC CASSEFGQGKTQYF
NA TRBD1 TRBJ2-5 TRBV25-1 TGTGCCAGCAGGACAGGGGGAGAGACCCAGTACTTC CASRTGGETQYF
NA TRBD1 TRBJ1-1 TRBV28 TGTGCCAGCAGACAGGACAGGGATGAAGCTTTCTTT CASRQDRDEAFF
NA NA TRBJ1-5 TRBV4-1 TGCGCCAGCAGCCAAGAAGAGGCAGTTCACAATCAGCCCCAGCATTTT CASSQEEAVHNQPQHF
NA NA TRBJ1-1 TRBV13 TGTGCCAGCAGCCTCCGCCTAGGGGGCACTGAAGCTTTCTTT CASSLRLGGTEAFF
NA NA TRBJ2-1 TRBV13 TGTGCCAGCAGCCGAGTTGGGGCCCCTTACAATGAGCAGTTCTTC CASSRVGAPYNEQFF
NA TRBD2 TRBJ2-1 TRBV5-1 TGCGCCAGCAGCTTTCTAGCGGGGGTTTCCTCCTACAATGAGCAGTTCTTC CASSFLAGVSSYNEQFF
NA TRBD1 TRBJ1-4 TRBV18 TGTGCCAGCTCACCGAGACAGGGGAGGAATGAAAAACTGTTTTTT CASSPRQGRNEKLFF
NA TRBD2 TRBJ2-5 TRBV7-2 TGTGCCAGCAGCTCGGCTAGCGGCCAAGAGACCCAGTACTTC CASSSASGQETQYF
NA NA TRBJ1-5 TRBV28 TGTGCCAGTTCTAATAGCAATCAGCCCCAGCATTTT CASSNSNQPQHF
NA TRBD2 TRBJ2-7 TRBV28 TGTGCCAGCAGTTTAGGGGGACTAGCGGTCCGTTCCTACGAGCAGTACTTC CASSLGGLAVRSYEQYF
once NA TRBJ1-2 TRBV7-3 TGTGCCAGCAGCCCGGACTATGGCTACACCTTC CASSPDYGYTF
NA TRBD2 TRBJ2-1 TRBV28 TGTGCCAGCAGACTTACTAGCGGGAGTTACAATGAGCAGTTCTTC CASRLTSGSYNEQFF
NA NA TRBJ1-4 TRBV28 TGTGCCAGCAGTTTCGGGACTCTTAATGAAAAACTGTTTTTT CASSFGTLNEKLFF
NA NA TRBJ1-2 TRBV6-1 TGTGCCAGCAATAGGGGAAAGGATGGCTACACCTTC CASNRGKDGYTF
NA NA TRBJ2-1 TRBV20-1 TGCAGTGCTAGAGCTTACAATGAGCAGTTCTTC CSARAYNEQFF
NA TRBD2 TRBJ2-7 TRBV27 TGTGCCAGCAGATCGCTAGCGGGAGGGAACTACGAGCAGTACTTC CASRSLAGGNYEQYF
few NA TRBJ1-6 TRBV5-4 TGTGCCAGCAGCCACGGTCTATCACCCCTCCACTTT CASSHGLSPLHF
NA TRBD2 TRBJ2-5 TRBV5-4 TGTGCCAGCAGCCAAGGGACTAGCGGGTTCCAAGAGACCCAGTACTTC CASSQGTSGFQETQYF
few TRBD2 TRBJ2-5 TRBV4-1 TGCGCCAGCAGCCTTCTCGTTACTCGGACTAGCGGGGGGTGGGAGACCCAGTACTTC CASSLLVTRTSGGWETQYF
NA NA TRBJ1-1 TRBV18 TGTGCCAGCTCACCACCCCAGGCCCCGAACACTGAAGCTTTCTTT CASSPPQAPNTEAFF